Listed below are T cell receptor beta chains from one sample, sequenced in a study of blood T cell repertoires in COVID-19. Generated by immunoSEQ multiplex PCR, the TCRdb table keeps only in-frame clones and is missing some. In the table there are approximately 170,000 clones, approximately 91% of which are singletons. What was sequenced was peripheral blood. The receptors shown here come from a man aged 18 to 30 with COVID-19, enrolled during active disease. Each CDR3 is given with its conserved first and last residue. The D gene is left open where the match is weak. Part of the rows lack a size; the others show once, few, many or a class for expanded clones.

d_call: TRBD2
j_call: TRBJ2-7
v_call: TRBV4-3
clone_size: -
cdr3_nt: TGCGCCAGCAGCCAAGACCTAGCGGGGACCTACGAGCAGTACTTC
cdr3_aa: CASSQDLAGTYEQYF

d_call: TRBD2
j_call: TRBJ2-1
v_call: TRBV11-2
clone_size: -
cdr3_nt: TGTGCCAGCAGCTTAGGGACTAGCGTACACAATGAGCAGTTCTTC
cdr3_aa: CASSLGTSVHNEQFF

d_call: TRBD1
j_call: TRBJ2-2
v_call: TRBV19
clone_size: -
cdr3_nt: TGTGCCAGTAGTATCCCATCATTCGACAGGGGACCAACCCCTACGAACACCGGGGAGCTGTTTTTT
cdr3_aa: CASSIPSFDRGPTPTNTGELFF

d_call: TRBD1
j_call: TRBJ2-7
v_call: TRBV19
clone_size: -
cdr3_nt: TGTGCCAGTAGTCCCCGGGACAGCTCCTACGAGCAGTACTTC
cdr3_aa: CASSPRDSSYEQYF

d_call: TRBD2
j_call: TRBJ2-7
v_call: TRBV7-2
clone_size: -
cdr3_nt: TGTGCCAGCAGCCTAGGGGCCGGTAGCGGGTACTACGAGCAGTACTTC
cdr3_aa: CASSLGAGSGYYEQYF

d_call: TRBD2
j_call: TRBJ2-7
v_call: TRBV9
clone_size: -
cdr3_nt: TGTGCCAGCAGCGTAGCTAGCGGCTATTCCTACGAGCAGTACTTC
cdr3_aa: CASSVASGYSYEQYF

d_call: -
j_call: TRBJ1-3
v_call: TRBV15
clone_size: -
cdr3_nt: TGTGCCACCAGCCCCGAAATGGGACTGCGCCCGAACACCATATATTTT
cdr3_aa: CATSPEMGLRPNTIYF

d_call: -
j_call: TRBJ2-1
v_call: TRBV28
clone_size: -
cdr3_nt: TGTGCCAGCAGTCTCATTGGAACTAGTCTTGAGCAGTTCTTC
cdr3_aa: CASSLIGTSLEQFF

d_call: -
j_call: TRBJ1-2
v_call: TRBV14
clone_size: once
cdr3_nt: TGTGCCAGCAGCCGACAGCCGGGGGGCGCGGAAGGCTACACCTTC
cdr3_aa: CASSRQPGGAEGYTF

d_call: -
j_call: TRBJ1-3
v_call: TRBV29-1
clone_size: -
cdr3_nt: TGCAGCGTTTGGGACTCCCGCTCTGGAAACACCATATATTTT
cdr3_aa: CSVWDSRSGNTIYF

d_call: TRBD1
j_call: TRBJ1-4
v_call: TRBV7-9
clone_size: -
cdr3_nt: TGTGCCAGCAGCTTCGACAGGGATTGGCCTGAAAAACTGTTTTTT
cdr3_aa: CASSFDRDWPEKLFF

d_call: TRBD1
j_call: TRBJ2-3
v_call: TRBV27
clone_size: -
cdr3_nt: TGTGCCAGCAGCACGGGACAGGGTTTCGGGTCCACAGATACGCAGTATTTT
cdr3_aa: CASSTGQGFGSTDTQYF

d_call: TRBD2
j_call: TRBJ2-7
v_call: TRBV2
clone_size: -
cdr3_nt: TGTGCCAGCAGTCCGCTGACTAGCGGGAGCTACGAGCAGTACTTC
cdr3_aa: CASSPLTSGSYEQYF

d_call: TRBD1
j_call: TRBJ2-2
v_call: TRBV11-3
clone_size: once
cdr3_nt: TGTGCCAGCAGCCGCCCGAAACAGGGGCCGAACACCGGGGAGCTGTTTTTT
cdr3_aa: CASSRPKQGPNTGELFF

d_call: -
j_call: TRBJ1-1
v_call: TRBV3-1/TRBV3-2
clone_size: once
cdr3_nt: TGTGCCAGCAGCCAACAGACAGTGGGGATCTCTGAAGCTTTCTTT
cdr3_aa: CASSQQTVGISEAFF

d_call: TRBD2
j_call: TRBJ2-1
v_call: TRBV24-1
clone_size: once
cdr3_nt: TGTGCCACCACTACACAGGGGGCTAGCGGGAGGAATGAGCAGTTCTTC
cdr3_aa: CATTTQGASGRNEQFF

d_call: TRBD2
j_call: TRBJ2-3
v_call: TRBV2
clone_size: -
cdr3_nt: TGTGCCAGCAGACTCCTAGCGGGAGGAACAGATACGCAGTATTTT
cdr3_aa: CASRLLAGGTDTQYF

d_call: -
j_call: TRBJ2-7
v_call: TRBV5-1
clone_size: -
cdr3_nt: TGCGCCAGCAGCTTGTACGGGGGTACCTACGAGCAGTACTTC
cdr3_aa: CASSLYGGTYEQYF

d_call: TRBD2
j_call: TRBJ2-7
v_call: TRBV4-3
clone_size: -
cdr3_nt: TGCGCCAGCAGCCAAGGTACGGGAGGGCCCTACGAGCAGTACTTC
cdr3_aa: CASSQGTGGPYEQYF

d_call: TRBD1
j_call: TRBJ2-1
v_call: TRBV9
clone_size: -
cdr3_nt: TGTGCCAGCAGCGTAGCAGGGGGTTCCTACAATGAGCAGTTCTTC
cdr3_aa: CASSVAGGSYNEQFF

d_call: TRBD2
j_call: TRBJ2-5
v_call: TRBV28
clone_size: -
cdr3_nt: TGTGCCAGCAGTCACGGGACTATCAAGACCCAGTACTTC
cdr3_aa: CASSHGTIKTQYF

d_call: TRBD2
j_call: TRBJ2-7
v_call: TRBV9
clone_size: -
cdr3_nt: TGTGCCAGCAACCCAGCGGGGAGCTCCTACGAGCAGTACTTC
cdr3_aa: CASNPAGSSYEQYF

d_call: -
j_call: TRBJ1-1
v_call: TRBV9
clone_size: -
cdr3_nt: TGTGCCAGCAGCCCCGGTAACACTGAAGCTTTCTTT
cdr3_aa: CASSPGNTEAFF

d_call: -
j_call: TRBJ2-3
v_call: TRBV5-1
clone_size: -
cdr3_nt: TGCGCCAGCAGCTTTTCAGGGAGCACAGATACGCAGTATTTT
cdr3_aa: CASSFSGSTDTQYF

d_call: -
j_call: TRBJ1-3
v_call: TRBV4-1
clone_size: -
cdr3_nt: TGCGCCAGCAGCCAAGATCGGGGGATGGGAAACACCATATATTTT
cdr3_aa: CASSQDRGMGNTIYF

d_call: TRBD2
j_call: TRBJ2-2
v_call: TRBV30
clone_size: -
cdr3_nt: TGTGCTTCTGGAGCGGGAGTAAACACCGGGGAGCTGTTTTTT
cdr3_aa: CASGAGVNTGELFF

d_call: -
j_call: TRBJ2-1
v_call: TRBV28
clone_size: -
cdr3_nt: TGTGCCAGCAGTTTAGAGGGCTACAATGAGCAGTTCTTC
cdr3_aa: CASSLEGYNEQFF

d_call: -
j_call: TRBJ2-7
v_call: TRBV4-1
clone_size: -
cdr3_nt: TGCGCCAGCAGCCACACTCCCGACGGAGCCTACGAGCAGTACTTC
cdr3_aa: CASSHTPDGAYEQYF